These 15 T cell receptor beta chains were sequenced from one sample in a study of blood T cell repertoires in COVID-19. TCRdb's copy holds only in-frame clones and misses some; the assay was immunoSEQ multiplex PCR. Of 150,000 to 200,000 clones listed, approximately 89% are singletons. Sequencing was carried out using PBMCs or T cells enriched from blood (not recorded which). The origin of the receptors is a woman aged 40 to 49 with acute COVID-19.

About this clone itself: At one end, the junction sequence differs from germline, possibly due to a read error. The chain recombines TRBV30 with TRBJ1-5; D remains ambiguous. The V gene's germline CDR1 is GTSNPN and CDR2 SVGIG (reference sequence). The CDR3 is made up of 13 amino acids. The CDR3 DNA is TGTGCCTCGAGTTCGCAGGACAATCAGCCCCAGCATTTT. Protein sequence: CASSSQDNQPQHF.

CDR3 in DNA: TGTGCCAGCTCCCTCGGGGACACGAACACCGGGGAGCTGTTTTTT. It codes for CASSLGDTNTGELFF. V is TRBV18 and J is TRBJ2-2; perhaps TRBD1 as D (6 bases). The V end was cut by 6 bases, the J end by 0 bases, with 11 bases between. This CDR3 spans 15 amino acids. CDR1 and CDR2 (germline): KGHSH, LQKENI.

The V gene is TRBV13, the J gene TRBJ2-1, with a tentative D call TRBD1 (6 bases). V lost 5 bases to trimming and J lost 8 bases, with 22 bases between them. CDR1 and CDR2 (germline): PRHDT, FYEKMQ (reference sequence). This CDR3 is 16 amino acids long. The CDR3 nucleotides read TGTGCCAGCAGCCCCCTTCTTAGCGTGGGGGCCGATGAGCAGTTCTTC. Encoded protein: CASSPLLSVGADEQFF.

This clone occurred many times. The gene calls are TRBV28 and TRBJ2-7; 10 nucleotides align to TRBD1. The CDR3 runs to 15 residues. Trimming took 7 bases from V and 6 from J; bases not matched to a gene: 12. Germline CDR1 is MDHEN and CDR2 is SYDVKM. The CDR3 protein is CASTLLGQGKGEQYF. CDR3 in DNA: TGTGCCAGCACCCTTTTGGGACAGGGGAAGGGCGAGCAGTACTTC. The whole variable domain, filled in from reference TRBV28 and TRBJ2-7, reads DVKVTQSSRYLVKRTGEKVFLECVQDMDHENMFWYRQDPGLGLRLIYFSYDVKMKEKGDIPEGYSVSREKKERFSLILESASTNQTSMYLCASTLLGQGKGEQYFGPGTRLTVT.

The V and J genes are TRBV5-1 and TRBJ2-7; 11 bases are a match to TRBD1. Germline values: CDR1 SGHRS, CDR2 YFSETQ. The CDR3 has 13 amino acids. V dropped 6 bases and J dropped 7; count of bases not matched to a gene: 6. The CDR3 region has the DNA TGCGCCAGCACCCCGGGACAGGGGGGGGAGCAGTACTTC. This encodes CASTPGQGGEQYF.

The gene calls are TRBV21-1 and TRBJ2-7; the table's D gene call, TRBD1, was not cross checked with the DNA. TRBV21-1 is a pseudogene locus. The CDR3 runs 15 residues. CDR3 sequence: CASIQRQGFLYEQYF. CDR3 in DNA: TGTGCCAGCATCCAGAGGCAGGGTTTCTTGTACGAGCAGTACTTC.

The chain combines TRBV19 with TRBJ2-3; D may be TRBD2 (6 bases). The CDR3 length is 15 residues. The V and J ends lost 3 bases and 3 bases respectively, with 13 bases between them. CDR1 and CDR2 (germline): LNHDA, SQIVND (reference sequence). The CDR3 region is CASSISAGRTDTQYF. The CDR3 nucleotides read TGTGCCAGTAGTATTTCCGCGGGGAGGACAGATACGCAGTATTTT.

The rearrangement links TRBV3-1 (or the pseudogene TRBV3-2) to TRBJ2-7; tentatively, D is TRBD2 (6 bases). Looked up from germline, CDR1 is LGHDT and CDR2 is YNNKEL (reference sequence). With 0 bases removed from V and 1 base from J, the gap between germline ends came to 10 bases. CDR3 length: 15 residues. As DNA, the CDR3 is TGTGCCAGCAGCCAAGATGCGGGACGTTCCTACGAGCAGTACTTC. It translates to CASSQDAGRSYEQYF.

As concerns this clone: Sequence at one end of the junction differs from germline and may be a read error. The chain links TRBV2 to TRBJ2-1; 7 positions agree with TRBD1. The CDR3 extends over 20 amino acids. Germline V gene lookup returns CDR1 SNHLY and CDR2 FYNNEI. Here the CDR3 reads CASSESQGLHETSPVNEQFF. The CDR3 bases are TGTGCTAGCAGCGAATCACAGGGGCTTCATGAGACTTCGCCAGTCAATGAGCAGTTCTTC.

The CDR3 DNA reads as TGTGCCAGCAACCTGGGACAGAACTATGGCTACACCTTC. The encoded protein is CASNLGQNYGYTF. The gene calls are TRBV7-9 and TRBJ1-2, with 7 positions matching TRBD1. This CDR3 region has 13 residues. The germline CDR1 and CDR2 sequences are SEHNR and FQNEAQ (reference sequence). Trimming at V came to 7 bases and at J to 2 bases, leaving 4 bases not matched to a gene.

This rearrangement joins TRBV20-1 to TRBJ1-2; tentative D call: TRBD1 (5 bases). V gave up 3 bases and J gave up 4 bases, with 15 bases separating them. Germline CDR1 reads DFQATT; CDR2 reads SNEGSKA (reference sequence). The CDR3 covers 14 residues. The CDR3 nucleotides read TGCAGTGCTAGTGGGACGGAGGAGGTCTATGGCTACACCTTC. This codes for CSASGTEEVYGYTF.

The sample holds one count of this clone. The chain has TRBV12-3 or TRBV12-4 and TRBJ1-1; D possibly corresponds to TRBD1 (6 bases). The V end lost 8 bases, the J end lost 2 bases, and 12 bases lay between the germline ends. The CDR3 loop spans 13 amino acids. The CDR3 DNA reads TGTGCCAGCGGGCAGGGGTTAAACACTGAAGCTTTCTTT. Its translation is CASGQGLNTEAFF.

The chain joins TRBV9 to TRBJ2-1; D not resolved. Germline CDR1 and CDR2: SGDLS and YYNGEE. The CDR3 spans 13 residues. Trimming took 0 bases from V and 5 from J, leaving 6 bases between them. The CDR3 DNA sequence: TGTGCCAGCAGCGTAGGTTCCGACAATGAGCAGTTCTTC. Its protein product is CASSVGSDNEQFF.

V is TRBV7-2 and J is TRBJ1-4; D uncertain. Trimming shortened V by 1 base and J by 0 bases, and 9 bases separated the two germline ends. This CDR3 comprises 16 residues. Germline CDR1 and CDR2: SGHTA and FQGNSA. In DNA, the CDR3 is TGTGCCAGCAGCTTAGATCAGGCAACAACTAATGAAAAACTGTTTTTT. Encoded protein: CASSLDQATTNEKLFF.

The gene calls are TRBV9 and TRBJ2-7; 7 nucleotides match TRBD2. Germline V lookup: CDR1 SGDLS, CDR2 YYNGEE. The CDR3 covers 16 residues. V shed 0 bases, J shed 2 bases, and the junction held 8 bases outside the gene matches. CDR3: CASSVDAWGGTYEQYF. The CDR3 DNA reads as TGTGCCAGCAGCGTAGATGCCTGGGGGGGTACCTACGAGCAGTACTTC.